What follows are 11 T cell receptor beta chains derived from one specimen sequenced in a study of PD-L1 blockade in urothelial cancer. Profiling relied on immunoSEQ multiplex PCR, and the TCRdb table lists in-frame clones only, not all of them. Altogether around 63,000 clones are present, approximately 80% being singletons, with the ten largest covering 5% to 7%. The sample's time point: pretreatment peripheral blood. This specimen consisted of PBMCs, obtained around atezolizumab (anti-PD-L1) treatment. The receptors were gathered from a man aged 70-80 years with urothelial cancer.

This clone occurred once. V and J are TRBV6-5 and TRBJ2-4; D may be TRBD1 (5 bases). Germline V CDR1 and CDR2: MNHEY, SVGAGI. V was trimmed by 4 bases and J by 9 bases, leaving 7 bases between them. The CDR3 covers 11 residues. The CDR3 DNA reads as TGTGCCAGCAGTTCTAGGGGCATTCAGTACTTC. Residues: CASSSRGIQYF.

The chain couples TRBV9 to TRBJ1-4, with 7 bases matching TRBD1. V shed 2 bases, J shed 7 bases, and the junction held 8 bases outside the gene matches. Germline-derived CDR1 and CDR2 are SGDLS and YYNGEE. This CDR3 region has 15 residues. The CDR3 reads CASSVRQGVSEKLFF. CDR3 coding DNA: TGTGCCAGCAGCGTTAGACAGGGCGTCTCTGAAAAACTGTTTTTT.

The V gene is TRBV19, the J gene TRBJ2-1; the D is unclear. The CDR3 covers 13 residues. Trimming pared 1 base from V and 6 bases from J, leaving 7 bases between. Germline lookup yields CDR1 LNHDA and CDR2 SQIVND (reference sequence). The CDR3 coding sequence is TGTGCCAGTAGTATAGGTCACATCAATGAGCAGTTCTTC. The encoded protein is CASSIGHINEQFF. The whole variable domain, remainder taken from reference TRBV19 and TRBJ2-1, is DGGITQSPKYLFRKEGQNVTLSCEQNLNHDAMYWYRQDPGQGLRLIYYSQIVNDFQKGDIAEGYSVSREKKESFPLTVTSAQKNPTAFYLCASSIGHINEQFFGPGTRLTVL.

The chain couples TRBV11-2 to TRBJ2-7; the match to TRBD2 covers 8 bases. The CDR3 loop spans 16 amino acids. The junction had 14 bases not matched to a gene; V was cut back by 5 bases and J by 5 bases. Germline CDR1 reads SGHAT; CDR2 reads FQNNGV. This chain's CDR3 is CASSLPGGVLAHEQYF. CDR3 nucleotides: TGTGCCAGCAGCCTCCCCGGGGGGGTGTTGGCCCACGAGCAGTACTTC.

V gene TRBV12-5 combines with J gene TRBJ2-1; 13 bases are shared with TRBD2. The CDR3 totals 16 residues. With V trimmed by 0 bases and J by 5 bases, 1 base remained unmatched. In germline, CDR1 is LGHNT, CDR2 FRNRAP. The CDR3 region is CASGLVGLAGHNEQFF. The CDR3 nucleotides are TGTGCTAGTGGTTTGGTGGGACTAGCGGGGCACAATGAGCAGTTCTTC. Full variable domain (missing parts from reference TRBV12-5 and TRBJ2-1): DARVTQTPRHKVTEMGQEVTMRCQPILGHNTVFWYRQTMMQGLELLAYFRNRAPLDDSGMPKDRFSAEMPDATLATLKIQPSEPRDSAVYFCASGLVGLAGHNEQFFGPGTRLTVL.

This clone was detected a few times. J is TRBJ1-2 and V is TRBV6-5; no reliable D call. Germline CDR1 reads MNHEY; CDR2 reads SVGAGI. The CDR3 totals 13 residues. V shed 5 bases and J shed 3 bases, with 10 bases lying between them. CDR3 protein: CASSQTVHYGYTF. CDR3 coding DNA: TGTGCCAGCAGTCAAACAGTTCACTATGGCTACACCTTC.

This clone occurred a few times. This chain uses TRBV2 with TRBJ1-2, with unresolved D. The V gene lost 5 bases and the J gene lost 8 bases, with 12 bases spanning the gap. In germline, CDR1 is SNHLY, CDR2 FYNNEI. This CDR3 has 12 amino acids. Here the CDR3 reads CASSLVRGGYTF. The CDR3, as DNA: TGTGCCAGCAGTCTCGTCAGAGGGGGCTACACCTTC.

The genes are TRBV6-1 and TRBJ1-5; 7 positions match TRBD1. The CDR3 sequence is 16 residues long. Germline V CDR1 and CDR2: MNHNS, SASEGT. The junction had 11 bases not matched to a gene; V was cut back by 3 bases and J by 6 bases. This CDR3 is CASSDGAGGRFQPQHF. The CDR3 DNA follows: TGTGCCAGCAGTGATGGGGCAGGGGGAAGGTTTCAGCCCCAGCATTTT.

V usage is TRBV6-5 and J usage is TRBJ2-6, with D hard to call. The CDR3 is made up of 15 amino acids. CDR1 and CDR2 from the germline V gene are MNHEY and SVGAGI. The V gene lost 2 bases and the J gene lost 7 bases, with 12 bases spanning the gap. CDR3 DNA sequence: TGTGCCAGCAGTTACGGCCCCTTTCATGCCAACGTCCTGACTTTC. It is translated as CASSYGPFHANVLTF.

The chain couples TRBV18 to TRBJ1-1; 8 nucleotides line up with TRBD1. The CDR3 runs 13 residues. The V gene's germline CDR1 is KGHSH and CDR2 LQKENI. V was clipped by 3 bases and J by 5 bases; unmatched bases: 2. CDR3 DNA: TGTGCCAGCTCACCGGACAGGGAGACTGAAGCTTTCTTT. This encodes CASSPDRETEAFF.

The rearrangement links TRBV4-2 to TRBJ1-5; 7 positions agree with TRBD1. Germline loops: CDR1 LGHNA, CDR2 YNFKEQ. This CDR3 has 15 residues. The trim removed 4 bases at V and 4 bases at J, leaving 7 bases unmatched. For the CDR3, the DNA is TGTGCCAGCAGCCCCCATACAGGGGTTAATCAGCCCCAGCATTTT. It translates to CASSPHTGVNQPQHF.